A selection of T cell receptor beta chains follows, all from one sample in a study of a mutant IDH1 vaccine in newly diagnosed glioma. The antigens these receptors bind are not known. Sequenced by immunoSEQ multiplex PCR; TCRdb stores in-frame clones only, minus some. This table has about 60,000 clones, 70% to 85% appearing once. The sequenced sample was PBMCs, obtained from a glioma patient whose treatment included an IDH1 peptide vaccine. The receptors stem from a man aged 30 to 39 with glioma. CDR3s include the opening cysteine and the closing phenylalanine or tryptophan. Fields, in order: D gene, V gene, J gene, clone size, CDR3 DNA, CDR3 protein. A D gene is named only where the DNA matches it firmly. Clone sizes are given selectively: once, few, many, or a class where the clone is expanded.

D: .; V: TRBV15; J: TRBJ2-1; size: few; DNA: TGTGCCACCAGCAGAGACAGGATTCCTGAGCAGTTCTTC; CDR3: CATSRDRIPEQFF
D: TRBD2; V: TRBV10-3; J: TRBJ2-7; size: .; DNA: TGTGCCATCAGTGCCGGGGCGGGCGGGGGAAGTTCTGAGCAGTACTTC; CDR3: CAISAGAGGGSSEQYF
D: TRBD1; V: TRBV4-1; J: TRBJ1-4; size: .; DNA: TGCGCCAGCAGCCAACCCGGGACAGGGGAAGACGAAAAACTGTTTTTT; CDR3: CASSQPGTGEDEKLFF
D: TRBD2; V: TRBV2; J: TRBJ2-5; size: .; DNA: TGTGCCAGCATTGGGGGGGGGCAAGAGACCCAGTACTTC; CDR3: CASIGGGQETQYF
D: TRBD2; V: TRBV9; J: TRBJ2-5; size: .; DNA: TGTGCCAGCAACCCTGGCGGGGGCCAAGAGACCCAGTACTTC; CDR3: CASNPGGGQETQYF
D: .; V: TRBV5-4; J: TRBJ2-7; size: .; DNA: TGTGCCAGCAGTTACTCAGGGGGGGAGCAGTACTTC; CDR3: CASSYSGGEQYF
D: TRBD2; V: TRBV27; J: TRBJ2-1; size: .; DNA: TGTGCCAGCAGTATATTACTAGCGGGAGGAGTAGGTGAGCAGTTCTTC; CDR3: CASSILLAGGVGEQFF
D: TRBD1; V: TRBV5-6; J: TRBJ1-2; size: .; DNA: TGTGCCAGCAGCCGGACAGGGGGCTTTATTCGCTACACCTTC; CDR3: CASSRTGGFIRYTF
D: .; V: TRBV4-3; J: TRBJ1-3; size: .; DNA: TGCGCCAGCAGCCAAGACACGGGGGCAGGTGGAAACACCATATATTTT; CDR3: CASSQDTGAGGNTIYF
D: TRBD1; V: TRBV5-5; J: TRBJ2-7; size: .; DNA: TGTGCCAGCAGCTTGGGTTGGACGGGACAGGGAGTTCGCGAGCAGTACTTC; CDR3: CASSLGWTGQGVREQYF
D: TRBD1; V: TRBV29-1; J: TRBJ1-2; size: .; DNA: TGCAGCGCCCCACAGGGGTGGGGTGGCTACACCTTC; CDR3: CSAPQGWGGYTF
D: TRBD2; V: TRBV6-1; J: TRBJ2-5; size: .; DNA: TGTGCCAGCAGTACTTTAGCGGGGGTTCAAGAGACCCAGTACTTC; CDR3: CASSTLAGVQETQYF
D: .; V: TRBV27; J: TRBJ2-1; size: .; DNA: TGTGCCAGCAGTTTATCCGTCCGCGGTGGTTCCTACAATGAGCAGTTCTTC; CDR3: CASSLSVRGGSYNEQFF
D: .; V: TRBV2; J: TRBJ1-2; size: .; DNA: TGTGCCAGCAGTGAATTGGAGGGACGTGGCTACACCTTC; CDR3: CASSELEGRGYTF
D: .; V: TRBV6-1; J: TRBJ2-6; size: .; DNA: TGTGCCAGCAGTGAAGACTTGAGCGGGGCCAACGTCCTGACTTTC; CDR3: CASSEDLSGANVLTF
D: TRBD2; V: TRBV2; J: TRBJ2-5; size: .; DNA: TGTGCCAGCAACCGAGCGGGAGTAGGCGAGACCCAGTACTTC; CDR3: CASNRAGVGETQYF
D: .; V: TRBV5-1; J: TRBJ2-1; size: once; DNA: TGCGCCAGCAGCCTACGGACGGGGAACAATGAGCAGTTCTTC; CDR3: CASSLRTGNNEQFF
D: TRBD1; V: TRBV5-1; J: TRBJ1-1; size: .; DNA: TGCGCCAGCAGCGGAAAGACCCGACCGGGACAGGGGGCGAACACTGAAGCTTTCTTT; CDR3: CASSGKTRPGQGANTEAFF
D: .; V: TRBV30; J: TRBJ1-6; size: .; DNA: TGTGCCTGGAGTCTAGGCCCCAGGGATTCACCCCTCCACTTT; CDR3: CAWSLGPRDSPLHF
D: .; V: TRBV7-9; J: TRBJ1-5; size: few; DNA: TGTGCCAGCAGCTACGGAGGGAATCAGCCCCAGCATTTT; CDR3: CASSYGGNQPQHF
D: .; V: TRBV15; J: TRBJ1-2; size: .; DNA: TGTGCCACCAGCAGAGATGGAGGGGGCTACACCTTC; CDR3: CATSRDGGGYTF
D: .; V: TRBV5-8; J: TRBJ1-5; size: .; DNA: TGTGCCAGCAGCTTGGACGCGGCTCGCAATCAGCCCCAGCATTTT; CDR3: CASSLDAARNQPQHF
D: .; V: TRBV5-4; J: TRBJ2-2; size: .; DNA: TGTGCCAGCAGCTTAGGGAGCACCGGGGAGCTGTTTTTT; CDR3: CASSLGSTGELFF
D: .; V: TRBV7-9; J: TRBJ2-6; size: .; DNA: TGTGCCAGCGGGAGAACTGGGGCCAACGTCCTGACTTTC; CDR3: CASGRTGANVLTF
D: TRBD2; V: TRBV7-9; J: TRBJ2-7; size: .; DNA: TGTGCCAGCAGCCCCCTGAGTAGCGGGGACTACGAGCAGTACTTC; CDR3: CASSPLSSGDYEQYF
D: .; V: TRBV4-2; J: TRBJ1-4; size: .; DNA: TGTGCCAGCAGCGTTAGGGGGGAGGATGAAAAACTGTTTTTT; CDR3: CASSVRGEDEKLFF
D: TRBD1; V: TRBV29-1; J: TRBJ2-7; size: .; DNA: TGCAGCGTTGGGACGGGACAGGGTGCCTACGAGCAGTACTTC; CDR3: CSVGTGQGAYEQYF
D: .; V: TRBV27; J: TRBJ1-6; size: .; DNA: TGTGCCAGCAGTTTTGACCTCCGGGGAACTTCACCCCTCCACTTT; CDR3: CASSFDLRGTSPLHF
D: TRBD1; V: TRBV5-4; J: TRBJ1-1; size: .; DNA: TGTGCCAGCAGCCCGGACAGGGACGCTGTCACTGAAGCTTTCTTT; CDR3: CASSPDRDAVTEAFF
D: .; V: TRBV7-6; J: TRBJ2-1; size: .; DNA: TGTGCCTCAAAGGGACTGGGCCATGAGCAGTTCTTC; CDR3: CASKGLGHEQFF
D: .; V: TRBV7-2; J: TRBJ2-3; size: .; DNA: TGTGCCAGCAGCTATGCTAGGGGCACAGATACGCAGTATTTT; CDR3: CASSYARGTDTQYF
D: TRBD2; V: TRBV11-2; J: TRBJ2-1; size: .; DNA: TGTGCCAGCAGCTTAGACCTGCGGGAGGGCCGTTCGAATGAGCAGTTCTTC; CDR3: CASSLDLREGRSNEQFF
D: TRBD1; V: TRBV30; J: TRBJ2-1; size: .; DNA: TGTGCCTGGGAGAAGGGACAGAGTTACAATGAGCAGTTCTTC; CDR3: CAWEKGQSYNEQFF
D: .; V: TRBV19; J: TRBJ2-3; size: .; DNA: TGTGCCAGTAGTAAACGGACTGCCGTTAGGGATACGCAGTATTTT; CDR3: CASSKRTAVRDTQYF
D: .; V: TRBV2; J: TRBJ1-1; size: few; DNA: TGTGCCAGCAGCCCGGGGGGCACTGAAGCTTTCTTT; CDR3: CASSPGGTEAFF
D: .; V: TRBV5-5; J: TRBJ1-4; size: .; DNA: TGTGCCAGCAGCTTGGTAGGGGCCGAAGAAAAACTGTTTTTT; CDR3: CASSLVGAEEKLFF
D: TRBD1; V: TRBV7-8; J: TRBJ2-7; size: .; DNA: TGTGCCAGCAGCTTCGACAGGGTAGGCTCCTACGAGCAGTACTTC; CDR3: CASSFDRVGSYEQYF
D: .; V: TRBV18; J: TRBJ2-7; size: .; DNA: TGTGCCAGCTCACCCGACCGGTCCGAGCAGTACTTC; CDR3: CASSPDRSEQYF
D: TRBD1; V: TRBV9; J: TRBJ1-6; size: .; DNA: TGTGCCACCGCACCAAATACAGGGGGCGGGACCTATAATTCACCCCTCCACTTT; CDR3: CATAPNTGGGTYNSPLHF
D: TRBD1; V: TRBV7-2; J: TRBJ1-5; size: .; DNA: TGTGCCAGCAGCCCCGGGACAGGGAGCAATCAGCCCCAGCATTTT; CDR3: CASSPGTGSNQPQHF
D: .; V: TRBV2; J: TRBJ2-7; size: .; DNA: TGTGCCAGCGGGGGCGAGCAGTACTTC; CDR3: CASGGEQYF
D: TRBD1; V: TRBV19; J: TRBJ2-2; size: .; DNA: TGTGCCAGTAGAGCCAGGGGGACCGGGGAGCTGTTTTTT; CDR3: CASRARGTGELFF
D: TRBD1; V: TRBV19; J: TRBJ1-5; size: once; DNA: TGTGCCAGTAGTAATTCGGACAGGAGCAATCAGCCCCAGCATTTT; CDR3: CASSNSDRSNQPQHF